The next 11 T cell receptor beta chains were all read from a single sample in a study of T cell changes during pregnancy in multiple sclerosis. This table comes from immunoSEQ multiplex PCR, and its TCRdb copy is limited to in-frame clones, with some not included. The profile shows 75,000 to 90,000 clones, around nine tenths of them singletons. This specimen was CD4+ T cells from peripheral blood mononuclear cells, taken before pregnancy. The receptors here all came from a female donor with multiple sclerosis, enrolled in a pregnancy study.

This clone is a singleton in its sample. The chain employs TRBV29-1 and TRBJ2-3; maybe TRBD1 (5 bases). The CDR3 loop spans 13 amino acids. Deletions cut 4 bases from V and 2 bases from J, with 10 bases between. Germline CDR1 reads SQVTM; CDR2 reads ANQGSEA. The CDR3 nucleotides are TGCAGCGTTGTGGGGCTGTTCACAGATACGCAGTATTTT. It translates to CSVVGLFTDTQYF.

The chain recombines TRBV11-2 with TRBJ1-6, with 7 nucleotides matching TRBD1. V lost 3 bases to trimming and J lost 7 bases; unmatched junction nucleotides: 3. The germline gives CDR1 SGHAT, CDR2 FQNNGV. The length of the CDR3 is 14 residues. The CDR3 DNA is TGTGCCAGCAGCTTCGGGGACAGAAATTCACCCCTCCACTTT. This gives the protein CASSFGDRNSPLHF.

The chain is built from TRBV27 and TRBJ1-4; D unresolved. This CDR3 comprises 20 residues. V was cut by 5 bases and J by 8 bases, with 33 bases left in between. CDR1 and CDR2 (germline): MNHEY, SMNVEV (reference sequence). In nucleotides, the CDR3 is TGTGCCAGCAGTGCCCGGGAATTTCGGCCCGGAAGTATTGTCCCGGAAAAACTGTTTTTT. Protein sequence: CASSAREFRPGSIVPEKLFF. The entire variable domain, with the rest obtained from reference TRBV27 and TRBJ1-4, is as follows: EAQVTQNPRYLITVTGKKLTVTCSQNMNHEYMSWYRQDPGLGLRQIYYSMNVEVTDKGDVPEGYKVSRKEKRNFPLILESPSPNQTSLYFCASSAREFRPGSIVPEKLFFGSGTQLSVL.

This clone has just a few counts. This chain connects TRBV12-5 to TRBJ2-7; tentative D call: TRBD2 (6 bases). Germline CDR1 is LGHNT and CDR2 is FRNRAP. Trimming removed 0 bases from V and 6 bases from J, with 9 bases in between. This CDR3 region has 13 residues. The CDR3 here is CASGLVGGSEQYF. The CDR3 DNA sequence: TGTGCTAGTGGTTTGGTGGGGGGAAGCGAGCAGTACTTC.

The V gene is TRBV11-2, the J gene TRBJ1-2; no clear D gene. The CDR3 is 12 residues long. Deletions cut 0 bases from V and 8 bases from J, with 7 bases between. CDR1 and CDR2 (germline): SGHAT, FQNNGV. The CDR3, as DNA: TGTGCCAGCAGCTTAGAAGCGCGCGGCTACACCTTC. It specifies CASSLEARGYTF. Filled out from reference TRBV11-2 and TRBJ1-2, the complete variable domain reads EAGVAQSPRYKIIEKRQSVAFWCNPISGHATLYWYQQILGQGPKLLIQFQNNGVVDDSQLPKDRFSAERLKGVDSTLKIQPAKLEDSAVYLCASSLEARGYTFGSGTRLTVV.

This clone was seen just once. The chain combines TRBV30 with TRBJ2-5, with 7 positions matching TRBD2. Germline V gene lookup returns CDR1 GTSNPN and CDR2 SVGIG (reference sequence). This CDR3 is built from 14 residues. Trimming took 3 bases from V and 5 from J; bases not matched to a gene: 9. In DNA form, the CDR3 reads TGTGCCTGGAGGGGGGGGTTCGGCCAGGAGACCCAGTACTTC. It translates to CAWRGGFGQETQYF.

This sequence joins TRBV28 and TRBJ2-7; 7 nucleotides match TRBD2. CDR3 length: 15 amino acids. V gave up 6 bases and J gave up 3 bases; unmatched junction bases: 11. Germline V gene lookup returns CDR1 MDHEN and CDR2 SYDVKM. The CDR3 loop reads CASRPLAGDLYEQYF. In DNA, the CDR3 is TGTGCCAGCAGACCTCTCGCGGGGGACCTCTACGAGCAGTACTTC.

The chain has TRBV9 and TRBJ1-5; no clear D. Germline V gene data show CDR1 as SGDLS and CDR2 as YYNGEE. This CDR3 has 14 amino acids. Trimming took 4 bases from V and 4 from J, leaving 12 bases between them. As DNA, the CDR3 is TGTGCCAGCAGCCCGGATCTGACAAATCAGCCCCAGCATTTT. This encodes CASSPDLTNQPQHF.

V usage is TRBV9 and J usage is TRBJ2-1, with D hard to call. This CDR3 region has 14 residues. Trimming shortened V by 0 bases and J by 6 bases, and 10 bases separated the two germline ends. Germline lookup yields CDR1 SGDLS and CDR2 YYNGEE. The CDR3: CASSVANGANEQFF. For the CDR3, the DNA is TGTGCCAGCAGCGTAGCGAACGGAGCCAATGAGCAGTTCTTC.

The CDR3 region has the DNA TGTGCCAGCAAAGGGCAGGGGAGCTACGAGCAGTACTTC. It encodes CASKGQGSYEQYF. V and J are TRBV25-1 and TRBJ2-7; perhaps TRBD1 as D (6 bases). The germline V gene encodes CDR1 MGHDK and CDR2 SYGVNS. V was cut by 7 bases and J by 3 bases, with 13 bases left in between. CDR3 length equals 13 residues.

The chain has TRBV6-6 and TRBJ2-1; 7 bases map to TRBD2. Per germline, CDR1 MNHNY and CDR2 SVGAGI (reference sequence). The CDR3 contains 15 residues. The V and J ends lost 6 bases and 2 bases, in that order; junction bases with no gene match: 7. Here the CDR3 DNA reads TGTGCCAGCAGCCTCTCGAGCGGGGCCTACAATGAGCAGTTCTTC. Its protein product is CASSLSSGAYNEQFF.